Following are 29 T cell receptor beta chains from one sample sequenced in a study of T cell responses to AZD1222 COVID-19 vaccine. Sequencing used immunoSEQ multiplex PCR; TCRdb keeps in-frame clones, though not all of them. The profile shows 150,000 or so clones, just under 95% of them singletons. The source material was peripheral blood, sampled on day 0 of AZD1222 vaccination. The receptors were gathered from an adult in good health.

The CDR3 here is CASTRKGDSVYGYTF. The CDR3 region has the DNA TGTGCCAGTACCCGTAAGGGGGACAGCGTATATGGCTACACCTTC. The J gene is TRBJ1-2, the V gene TRBV19; 7 positions agree with TRBD1. The V and J ends lost 7 bases and 5 bases, in that order; junction bases with no gene match: 13. The germline gives CDR1 LNHDA, CDR2 SQIVND (reference sequence). This CDR3 is built from 15 residues.

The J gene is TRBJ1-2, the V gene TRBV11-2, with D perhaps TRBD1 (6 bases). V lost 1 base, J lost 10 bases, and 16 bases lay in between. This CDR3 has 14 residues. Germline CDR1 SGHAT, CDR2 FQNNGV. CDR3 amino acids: CASSLAGAGFHYTF. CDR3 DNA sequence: TGTGCCAGCAGCTTAGCGGGGGCAGGTTTCCACTACACCTTC. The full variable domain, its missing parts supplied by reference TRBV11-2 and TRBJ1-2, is EAGVAQSPRYKIIEKRQSVAFWCNPISGHATLYWYQQILGQGPKLLIQFQNNGVVDDSQLPKDRFSAERLKGVDSTLKIQPAKLEDSAVYLCASSLAGAGFHYTFGSGTRLTVV.

Here the CDR3 DNA reads TGCGCCAGCAGCAACAGACAGGGGCCTGGAAACACCATATATTTT. Its protein product is CASSNRQGPGNTIYF. The V call is TRBV5-1, the J call TRBJ1-3; 8 bases match TRBD1. V lost 4 bases, J lost 2 bases, and 5 bases stayed unmatched. Germline lookup yields CDR1 SGHRS and CDR2 YFSETQ. The length of the CDR3 is 15 residues.

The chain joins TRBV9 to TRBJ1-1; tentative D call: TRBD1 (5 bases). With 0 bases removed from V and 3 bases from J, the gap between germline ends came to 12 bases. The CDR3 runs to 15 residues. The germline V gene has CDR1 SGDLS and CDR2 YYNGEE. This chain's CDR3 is CASSVAAGGYTEAFF. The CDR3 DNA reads TGTGCCAGCAGCGTAGCCGCGGGGGGTTACACTGAAGCTTTCTTT.

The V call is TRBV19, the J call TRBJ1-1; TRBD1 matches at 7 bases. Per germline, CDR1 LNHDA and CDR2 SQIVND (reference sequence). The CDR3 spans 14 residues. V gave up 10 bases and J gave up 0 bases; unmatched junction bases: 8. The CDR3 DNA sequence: TGTGCCACTCGGCAACAGGGGCTGAACACTGAAGCTTTCTTT. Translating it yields CATRQQGLNTEAFF.

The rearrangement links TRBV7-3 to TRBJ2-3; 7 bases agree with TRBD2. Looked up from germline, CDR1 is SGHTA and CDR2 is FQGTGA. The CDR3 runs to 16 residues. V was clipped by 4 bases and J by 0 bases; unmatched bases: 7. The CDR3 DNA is TGTGCCAGCAGCTCCCCTAAAGCGGGAAGCACAGATACGCAGTATTTT. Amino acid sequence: CASSSPKAGSTDTQYF.

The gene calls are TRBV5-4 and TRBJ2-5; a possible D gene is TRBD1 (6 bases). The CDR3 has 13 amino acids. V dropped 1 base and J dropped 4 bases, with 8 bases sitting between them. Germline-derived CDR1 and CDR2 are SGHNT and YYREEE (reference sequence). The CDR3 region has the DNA TGTGCCAGCAGCTTGATACAGGGAGAGACCCAGTACTTC. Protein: CASSLIQGETQYF.

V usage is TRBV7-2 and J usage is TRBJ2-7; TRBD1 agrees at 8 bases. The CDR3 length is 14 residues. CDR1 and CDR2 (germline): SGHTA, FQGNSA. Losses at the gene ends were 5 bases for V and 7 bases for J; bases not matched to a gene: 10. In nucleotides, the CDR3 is TGTGCCAGCAGCACGGACAGGGTCCCGCGGGAGCAGTACTTC. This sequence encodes CASSTDRVPREQYF.

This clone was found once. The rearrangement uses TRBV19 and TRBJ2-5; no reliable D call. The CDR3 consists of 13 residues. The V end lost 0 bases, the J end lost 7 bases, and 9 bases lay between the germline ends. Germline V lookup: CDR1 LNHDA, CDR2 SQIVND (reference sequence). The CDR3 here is CASSIDPTGTQYF. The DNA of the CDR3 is TGTGCCAGTAGTATAGACCCCACGGGGACCCAGTACTTC. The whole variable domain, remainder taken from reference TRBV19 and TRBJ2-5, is DGGITQSPKYLFRKEGQNVTLSCEQNLNHDAMYWYRQDPGQGLRLIYYSQIVNDFQKGDIAEGYSVSREKKESFPLTVTSAQKNPTAFYLCASSIDPTGTQYFGPGTRLLVL.

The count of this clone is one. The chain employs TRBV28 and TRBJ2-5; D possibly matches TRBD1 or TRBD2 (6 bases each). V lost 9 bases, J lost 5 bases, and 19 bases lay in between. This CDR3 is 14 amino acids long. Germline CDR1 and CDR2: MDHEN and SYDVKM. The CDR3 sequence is CASGPRGRVETQYF. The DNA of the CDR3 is TGTGCCAGTGGGCCCCGGGGGCGCGTGGAGACCCAGTACTTC.

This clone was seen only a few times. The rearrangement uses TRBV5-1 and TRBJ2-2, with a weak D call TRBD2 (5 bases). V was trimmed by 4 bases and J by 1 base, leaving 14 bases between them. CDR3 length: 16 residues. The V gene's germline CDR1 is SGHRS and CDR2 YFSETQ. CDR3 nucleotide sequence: TGCGCCAGCAGCCCCGGACTGTTGGGGAACACCGGGGAGCTGTTTTTT. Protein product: CASSPGLLGNTGELFF.

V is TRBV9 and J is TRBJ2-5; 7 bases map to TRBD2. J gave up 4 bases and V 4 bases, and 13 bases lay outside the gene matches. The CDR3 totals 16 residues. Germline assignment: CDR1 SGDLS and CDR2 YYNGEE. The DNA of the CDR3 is TGTGCCAGCAGCCCCCGCGGGGGATCCTCGGTAGAGACCCAGTACTTC. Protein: CASSPRGGSSVETQYF.

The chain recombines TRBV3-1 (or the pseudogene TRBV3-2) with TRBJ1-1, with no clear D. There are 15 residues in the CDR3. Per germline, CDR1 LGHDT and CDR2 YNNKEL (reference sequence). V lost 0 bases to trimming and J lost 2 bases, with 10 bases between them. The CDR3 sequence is CASSQDQPVNTEAFF. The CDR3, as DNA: TGTGCCAGCAGCCAAGATCAACCGGTTAACACTGAAGCTTTCTTT.

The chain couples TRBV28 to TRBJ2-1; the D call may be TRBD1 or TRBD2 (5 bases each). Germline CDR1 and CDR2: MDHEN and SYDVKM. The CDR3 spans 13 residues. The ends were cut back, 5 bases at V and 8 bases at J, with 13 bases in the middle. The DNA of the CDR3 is TGTGCCAGCAGTCCAGGGAGTAGGGATGAGCAGTTCTTC. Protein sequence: CASSPGSRDEQFF.

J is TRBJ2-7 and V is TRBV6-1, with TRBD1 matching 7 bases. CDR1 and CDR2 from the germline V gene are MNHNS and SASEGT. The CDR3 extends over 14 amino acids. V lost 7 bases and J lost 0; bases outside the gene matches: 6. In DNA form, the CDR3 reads TGTGCCAGCAAGCACAGGGGCCGCTCCTACGAGCAGTACTTC. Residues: CASKHRGRSYEQYF.

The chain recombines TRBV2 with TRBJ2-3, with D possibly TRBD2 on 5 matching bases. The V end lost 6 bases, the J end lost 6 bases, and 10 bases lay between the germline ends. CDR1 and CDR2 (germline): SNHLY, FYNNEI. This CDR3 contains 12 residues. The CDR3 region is CASSATGDTQYF. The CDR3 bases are TGTGCCAGCAGCGCGACGGGGGATACGCAGTATTTT. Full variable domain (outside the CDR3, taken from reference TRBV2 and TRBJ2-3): EPEVTQTPSHQVTQMGQEVILRCVPISNHLYFYWYRQILGQKVEFLVSFYNNEISEKSEIFDDQFSVERPDGSNFTLKIRSTKLEDSAMYFCASSATGDTQYFGPGTRLTVL.

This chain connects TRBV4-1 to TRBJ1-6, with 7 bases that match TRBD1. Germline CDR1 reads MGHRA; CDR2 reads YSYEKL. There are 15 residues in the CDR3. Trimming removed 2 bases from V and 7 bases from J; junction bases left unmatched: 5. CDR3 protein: CASSQSGTVNSPLHF. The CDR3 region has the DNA TGCGCCAGCAGCCAATCCGGGACAGTAAATTCACCCCTCCACTTT.

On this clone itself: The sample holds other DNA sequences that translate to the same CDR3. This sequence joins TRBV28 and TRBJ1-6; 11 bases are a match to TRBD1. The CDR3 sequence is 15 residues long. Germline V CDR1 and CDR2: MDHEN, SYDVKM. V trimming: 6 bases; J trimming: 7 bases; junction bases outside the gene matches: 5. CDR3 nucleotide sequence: TGTGCCAGCAGCTCCGGGACAGGGGGGAATTCACCCCTCCACTTT. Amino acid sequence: CASSSGTGGNSPLHF.

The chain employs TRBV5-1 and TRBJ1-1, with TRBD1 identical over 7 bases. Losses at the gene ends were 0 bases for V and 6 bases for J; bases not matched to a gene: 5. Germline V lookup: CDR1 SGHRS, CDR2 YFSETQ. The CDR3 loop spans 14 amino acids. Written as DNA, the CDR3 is TGCGCCAGCAGCTTGGTGACAGGGTTCCCTGAAGCTTTCTTT. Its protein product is CASSLVTGFPEAFF.

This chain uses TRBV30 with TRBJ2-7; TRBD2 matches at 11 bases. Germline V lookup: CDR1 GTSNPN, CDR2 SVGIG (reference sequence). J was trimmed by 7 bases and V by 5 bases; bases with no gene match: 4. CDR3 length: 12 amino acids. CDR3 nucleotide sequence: TGTGCCTGGGCACTAGCGGGGGCAGAGCAGTACTTC. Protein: CAWALAGAEQYF.

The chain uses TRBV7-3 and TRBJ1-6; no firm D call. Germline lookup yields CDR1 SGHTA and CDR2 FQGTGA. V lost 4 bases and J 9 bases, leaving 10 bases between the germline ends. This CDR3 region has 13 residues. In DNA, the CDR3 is TGTGCCAGCAGCTATTCGGAGGGTTCACCCCTCCACTTT. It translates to CASSYSEGSPLHF.

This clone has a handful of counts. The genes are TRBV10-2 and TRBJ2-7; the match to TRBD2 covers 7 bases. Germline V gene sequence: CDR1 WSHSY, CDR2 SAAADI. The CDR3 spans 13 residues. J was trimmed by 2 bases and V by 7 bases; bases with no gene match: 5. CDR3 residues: CASNREVAYEQYF. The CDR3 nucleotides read TGCGCCAGCAATCGGGAGGTTGCCTACGAGCAGTACTTC.

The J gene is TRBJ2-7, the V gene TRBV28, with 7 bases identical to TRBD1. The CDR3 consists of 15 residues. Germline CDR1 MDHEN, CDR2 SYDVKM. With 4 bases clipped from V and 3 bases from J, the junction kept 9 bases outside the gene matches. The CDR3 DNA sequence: TGTGCCAGCAGTTCCCAGGGACAGAGATTCTACGAGCAGTACTTC. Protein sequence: CASSSQGQRFYEQYF.

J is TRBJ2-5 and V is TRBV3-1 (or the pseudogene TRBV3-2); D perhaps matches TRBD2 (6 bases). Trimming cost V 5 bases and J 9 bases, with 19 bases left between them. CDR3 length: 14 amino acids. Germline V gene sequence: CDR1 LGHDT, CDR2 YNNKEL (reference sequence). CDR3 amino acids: CASSSRTTSLAQYF. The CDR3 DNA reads TGTGCCAGCAGCTCGAGGACTACCTCATTGGCCCAGTACTTC.

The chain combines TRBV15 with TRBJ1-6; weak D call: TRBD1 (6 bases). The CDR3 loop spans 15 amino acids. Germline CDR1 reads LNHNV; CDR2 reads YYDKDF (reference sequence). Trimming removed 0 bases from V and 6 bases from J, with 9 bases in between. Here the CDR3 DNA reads TGTGCCACCAGCAGAGATCGCAGGGGTAATTCACCCCTCCACTTT. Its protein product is CATSRDRRGNSPLHF.

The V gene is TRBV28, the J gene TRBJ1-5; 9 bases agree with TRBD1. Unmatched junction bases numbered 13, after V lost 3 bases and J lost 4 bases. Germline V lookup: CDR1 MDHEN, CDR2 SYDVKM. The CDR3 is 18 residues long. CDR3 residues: CASSLSSQQGARNQPQHF. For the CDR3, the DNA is TGTGCCAGCAGTTTGAGCTCCCAACAGGGGGCAAGGAATCAGCCCCAGCATTTT.

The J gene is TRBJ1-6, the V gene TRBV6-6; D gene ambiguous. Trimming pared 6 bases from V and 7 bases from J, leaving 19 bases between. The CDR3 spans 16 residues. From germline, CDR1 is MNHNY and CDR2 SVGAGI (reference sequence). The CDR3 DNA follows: TGTGCCAGCAGCTCCACCCTAGGCCTGGGGAATTCACCCCTCCACTTT. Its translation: CASSSTLGLGNSPLHF.

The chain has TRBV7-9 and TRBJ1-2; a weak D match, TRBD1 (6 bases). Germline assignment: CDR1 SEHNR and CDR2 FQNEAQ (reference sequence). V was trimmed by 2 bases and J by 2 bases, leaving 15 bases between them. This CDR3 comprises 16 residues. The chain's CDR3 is CASSLQFQGRNYGYTF. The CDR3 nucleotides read TGTGCCAGCAGCTTACAGTTTCAGGGGCGAAACTATGGCTACACCTTC.

Written as DNA, the CDR3 is TGCGCCAGCAGATCCAGGGAGGTTAATTCACCCCTCCACTTT. Protein sequence: CASRSREVNSPLHF. The chain links TRBV5-1 to TRBJ1-6; D is perhaps TRBD1 (5 bases). Trimming stripped 5 bases from V and 6 bases from J, with 12 bases between. Germline V gene lookup returns CDR1 SGHRS and CDR2 YFSETQ. The CDR3 runs to 14 residues.